Given below is one TCR beta chain in context. Antigen unknown. The CDR3 is 13 amino acids. V lost 5 bases to trimming and J lost 2 bases, with 9 bases between them. Germline-derived CDR1 and CDR2 are KGHSH and LQKENI. The protocol was immunoSEQ multiplex PCR, while the TCRdb copy is restricted to in-frame clones and leaves out a portion. The table lists roughly 120,000 clones, 85% to 95% of them singletons. This specimen belongs to a study of T cell responses to AZD1222 COVID-19 vaccine. Turning to the study itself: Pooling of second doses given at about 4 or about 12 weeks was done. Overall study results and limits: A reported finding is that nearly half of spike-specific TCRs target unmutated variant regions. Repertoire collection took place solely once the T cell response had peaked.

This chain links TRBV18 with TRBJ1-1; D is ambiguous. This sample comprised peripheral blood, obtained on day 0 of AZD1222 vaccination. This TCR was sampled from an adult in good health. In DNA form, the CDR3 reads TGTGCCAGCTCAGAGGTAATAAACACTGAAGCTTTCTTT. As protein: CASSEVINTEAFF.